The 7 T cell receptor beta chains reported below all come from one sample, sequenced in a study of cytomegalovirus exposure and HLA in healthy donors. The PCR used 60 Vbeta and 13 Jbeta primers. Method: immunoSEQ multiplex PCR; TCRdb's copy keeps in-frame clones and lacks some. The table records more than 150,000 clones, about three quarters of them present only once. Sequenced input: PBMCs. These receptors originate from a man between 18 and 29 years old in good health and CMV-seronegative.

A remark on this clone: Other DNA sequences in this specimen translate into the identical CDR3. This sequence joins TRBV5-6 and TRBJ1-4; 10 nucleotides align to TRBD1. The trim removed 4 bases at V and 6 bases at J, leaving 6 bases unmatched. The CDR3 runs to 15 residues. CDR1 is SGHDT, CDR2 YYEEEE, per germline. In DNA form, the CDR3 reads TGTGCCAGCAGCGACCAGGACAGGGGGGATGAAAAACTGTTTTTT. Translation: CASSDQDRGDEKLFF.

The CDR3 reads CASSMRGYEQYF. The CDR3, as DNA: TGTGCCAGTAGTATGAGGGGGTACGAGCAGTACTTC. The chain is built from TRBV19 and TRBJ2-7; D may be TRBD1 (6 bases). Germline-derived CDR1 and CDR2 are LNHDA and SQIVND (reference sequence). There are 12 residues in the CDR3. With 3 bases removed from V and 4 bases from J, the gap between germline ends came to 7 bases.

The chain employs TRBV28 and TRBJ2-5; 11 nucleotides align to TRBD2. Germline loops: CDR1 MDHEN, CDR2 SYDVKM. The length of the CDR3 is 16 residues. The trim removed 5 bases at V and 4 bases at J, leaving 9 bases unmatched. The CDR3 spells CASSPPGSGGGETQYF. As DNA, the CDR3 is TGTGCCAGCAGTCCTCCGGGTAGCGGGGGGGGAGAGACCCAGTACTTC.

This clone was seen only a few times. The chain links TRBV5-8 to TRBJ1-1; perhaps TRBD1 as D (6 bases). Trimming took 7 bases from V and 4 from J, leaving 14 bases between them. This CDR3 is built from 13 residues. Germline CDR1 reads SGHTS; CDR2 reads YDEGEE. Here the CDR3 reads CASSLRGGTEAFF. The DNA for the CDR3 is TGTGCCAGCTCCCTGAGAGGGGGCACTGAAGCTTTCTTT.

The chain is built from TRBV7-3 and TRBJ1-1; D might be TRBD1 (5 bases). The ends were cut back, 0 bases at V and 6 bases at J, with 8 bases in the middle. The CDR3 contains 13 residues. The germline gives CDR1 SGHTA, CDR2 FQGTGA. CDR3 DNA: TGTGCCAGCAGCTTAACGGGGGGGGCTGAAGCTTTCTTT. This encodes CASSLTGGAEAFF.

This chain links TRBV5-4 with TRBJ2-5; 7 positions agree with TRBD2. V gave up 2 bases and J gave up 0 bases; unmatched junction bases: 4. CDR3 length equals 15 residues. Germline CDR1 SGHNT, CDR2 YYREEE (reference sequence). The CDR3 DNA follows: TGTGCCAGCAGCTTAGGGAGCGGGGACCAAGAGACCCAGTACTTC. It encodes CASSLGSGDQETQYF.

This clone was counted between two and nine times. The gene calls are TRBV14 and TRBJ1-6; 8 bases are shared with TRBD1. CDR1 is SGHDN, CDR2 FVKESK, per germline. Trimming removed 4 bases from V and 0 bases from J; junction bases left unmatched: 5. This CDR3 has 17 residues. The CDR3 spells CASSRRQGSSYNSPLHF. The CDR3 DNA reads as TGTGCCAGCAGCCGGAGACAGGGGAGCTCCTATAATTCACCCCTCCACTTT.